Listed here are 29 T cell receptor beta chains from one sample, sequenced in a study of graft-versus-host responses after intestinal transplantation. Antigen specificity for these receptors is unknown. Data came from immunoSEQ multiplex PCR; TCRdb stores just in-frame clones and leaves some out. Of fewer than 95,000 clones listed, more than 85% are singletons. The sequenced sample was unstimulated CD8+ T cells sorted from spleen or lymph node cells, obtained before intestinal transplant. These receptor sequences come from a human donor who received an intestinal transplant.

The DNA for the CDR3 is TGTGCCAGCAGATCCCGGGACTCCCTAATCCATGAGCAGTTCTTC. This encodes CASRSRDSLIHEQFF. The chain couples TRBV11-3 to TRBJ2-1; a possible D gene is TRBD2 (6 bases). The germline V gene has CDR1 SGHNT and CDR2 YENEEA. V lost 6 bases, J lost 8 bases, and 20 bases lay in between. CDR3 length: 15 amino acids.

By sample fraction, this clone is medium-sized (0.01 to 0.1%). CDR3 amino acids: CASSNRSMNTEAFF. In nucleotides, the CDR3 is TGTGCCAGCAGCAACAGGAGCATGAACACTGAAGCTTTCTTT. The chain carries TRBV7-9 and TRBJ1-1, with a possible D match to TRBD1 (5 bases). The CDR3 length is 14 residues. Germline V gives CDR1 SEHNR, CDR2 FQNEAQ (reference sequence). Trimming took 5 bases from V and 0 from J, leaving 10 bases between them.

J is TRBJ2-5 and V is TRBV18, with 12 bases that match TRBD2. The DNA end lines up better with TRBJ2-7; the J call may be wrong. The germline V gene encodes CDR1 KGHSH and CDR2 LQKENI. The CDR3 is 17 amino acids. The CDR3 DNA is TGTGCCAGCTCACCACCGAATACTAGCGGGGGGCCCTACGAGCAGTACTTC. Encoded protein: CASSPPNTSGGPYEQYF.

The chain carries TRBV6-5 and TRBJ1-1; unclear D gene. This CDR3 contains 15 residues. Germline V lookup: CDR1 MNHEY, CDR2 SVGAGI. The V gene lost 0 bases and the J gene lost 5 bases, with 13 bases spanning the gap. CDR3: CASSYSIGGNTEAFF. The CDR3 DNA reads TGTGCCAGCAGTTACTCGATCGGAGGGAATACTGAAGCTTTCTTT.

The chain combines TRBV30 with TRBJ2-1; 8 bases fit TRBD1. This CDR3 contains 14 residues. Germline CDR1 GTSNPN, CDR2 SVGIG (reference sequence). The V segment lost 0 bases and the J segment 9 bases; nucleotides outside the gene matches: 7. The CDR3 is CAWSVGQGAIEQFF. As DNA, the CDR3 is TGTGCCTGGAGTGTAGGGCAGGGGGCAATTGAGCAGTTCTTC.

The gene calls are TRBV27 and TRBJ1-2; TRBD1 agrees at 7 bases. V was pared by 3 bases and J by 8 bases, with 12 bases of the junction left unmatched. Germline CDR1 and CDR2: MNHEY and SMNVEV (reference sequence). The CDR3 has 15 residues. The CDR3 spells CASSFIDRAEGGYTF. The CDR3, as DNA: TGTGCCAGCAGTTTTATTGACAGGGCGGAGGGCGGCTACACCTTC.

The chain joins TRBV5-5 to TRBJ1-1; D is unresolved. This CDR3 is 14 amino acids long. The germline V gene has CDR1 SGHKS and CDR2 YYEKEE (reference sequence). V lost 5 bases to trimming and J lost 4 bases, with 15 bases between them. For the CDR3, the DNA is TGTGCCAGCAGTTCGCCCACCGGTTTCACTGAAGCTTTCTTT. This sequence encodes CASSSPTGFTEAFF.

Here the CDR3 reads CASSFRMNTEAFF. The CDR3 region has the DNA TGTGCCAGCAGTTTTAGAATGAACACTGAAGCTTTCTTT. The rearrangement joins TRBV6-5 to TRBJ1-1, with D unresolved. The CDR3 is 13 residues long. Germline V lookup: CDR1 MNHEY, CDR2 SVGAGI. V lost 4 bases, J lost 0 bases, and 6 bases lay in between.

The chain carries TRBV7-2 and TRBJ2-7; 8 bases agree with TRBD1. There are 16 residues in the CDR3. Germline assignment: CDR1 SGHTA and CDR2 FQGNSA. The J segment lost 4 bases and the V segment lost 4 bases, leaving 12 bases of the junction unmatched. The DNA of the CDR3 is TGTGCCAGCAGCTCCCACGGACAGGGTGGGGGTTACGAGCAGTACTTC. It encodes CASSSHGQGGGYEQYF.

In DNA form, the CDR3 reads TGTGCCAGCAGCCAAGAGGGGACTAGCGGGGGAAAGAGCACAGATACGCAGTATTTT. This encodes CASSQEGTSGGKSTDTQYF. The gene calls are TRBV7-2 and TRBJ2-3; TRBD2 matches at 14 bases. There are 19 residues in the CDR3. Unmatched junction bases numbered 10, after V lost 5 bases and J lost 0 bases. Germline V gene data show CDR1 as SGHTA and CDR2 as FQGNSA.

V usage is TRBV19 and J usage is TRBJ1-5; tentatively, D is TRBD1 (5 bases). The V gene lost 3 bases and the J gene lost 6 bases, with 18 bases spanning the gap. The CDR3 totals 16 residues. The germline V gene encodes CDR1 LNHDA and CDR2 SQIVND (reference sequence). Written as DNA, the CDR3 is TGTGCCAGTAGTATCACTCTCGGGGGGTATAGTCAGCCCCAGCATTTT. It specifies CASSITLGGYSQPQHF.

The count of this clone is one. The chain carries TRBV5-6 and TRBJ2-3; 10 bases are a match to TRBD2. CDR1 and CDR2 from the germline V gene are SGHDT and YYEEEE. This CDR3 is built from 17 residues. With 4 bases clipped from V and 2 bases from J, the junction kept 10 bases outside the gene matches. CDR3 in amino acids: CASSQNGAGGLTDTQYF. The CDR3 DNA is TGTGCCAGCAGCCAAAACGGAGCGGGGGGGCTCACAGATACGCAGTATTTT.

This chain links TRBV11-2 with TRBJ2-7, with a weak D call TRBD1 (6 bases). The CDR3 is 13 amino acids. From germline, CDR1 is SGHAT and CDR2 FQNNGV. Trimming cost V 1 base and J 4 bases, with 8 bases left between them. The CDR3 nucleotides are TGTGCCAGCAGCTTAGGGACAGAGTACGAGCAGTACTTC. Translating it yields CASSLGTEYEQYF.

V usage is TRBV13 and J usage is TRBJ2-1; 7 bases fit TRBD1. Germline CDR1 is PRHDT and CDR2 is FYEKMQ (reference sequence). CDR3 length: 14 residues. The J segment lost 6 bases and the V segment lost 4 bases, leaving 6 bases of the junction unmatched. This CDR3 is CASSSGQRSNEQFF. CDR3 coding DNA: TGTGCCAGCAGCTCGGGACAGCGGTCCAATGAGCAGTTCTTC.

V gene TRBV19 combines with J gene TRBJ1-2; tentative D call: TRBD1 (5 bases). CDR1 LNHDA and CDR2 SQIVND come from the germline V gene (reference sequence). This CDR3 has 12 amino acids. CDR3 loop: CAARGSLYGYTF. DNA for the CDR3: TGTGCTGCGCGGGGGAGCCTCTATGGCTACACCTTC. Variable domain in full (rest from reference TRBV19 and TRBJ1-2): DGGITQSPKYLFRKEGQNVTLSCEQNLNHDAMYWYRQDPGQGLRLIYYSQIVNDFQKGDIAEGYSVSREKKESFPLTVTSAQKNPTAFYLCAARGSLYGYTFGSGTRLTVV.

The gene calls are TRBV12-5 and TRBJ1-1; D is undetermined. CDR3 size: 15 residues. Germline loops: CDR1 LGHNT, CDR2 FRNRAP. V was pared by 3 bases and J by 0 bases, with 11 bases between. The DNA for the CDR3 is TGTGCTAGTGGTTTTTACAGCAGGATGAACACTGAAGCTTTCTTT. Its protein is CASGFYSRMNTEAFF.

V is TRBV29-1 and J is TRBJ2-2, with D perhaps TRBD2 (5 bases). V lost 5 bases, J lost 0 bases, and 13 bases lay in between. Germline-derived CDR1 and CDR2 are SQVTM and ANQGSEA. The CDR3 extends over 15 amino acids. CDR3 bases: TGCAGCGTTCGGGCCCGGGGTCCGAACACCGGGGAGCTGTTTTTT. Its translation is CSVRARGPNTGELFF.

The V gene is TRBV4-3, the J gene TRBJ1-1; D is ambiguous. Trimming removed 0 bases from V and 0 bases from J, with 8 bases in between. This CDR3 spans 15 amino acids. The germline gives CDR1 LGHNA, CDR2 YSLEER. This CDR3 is CASSQETGVNTEAFF. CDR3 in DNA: TGCGCCAGCAGCCAAGAAACCGGGGTGAACACTGAAGCTTTCTTT.

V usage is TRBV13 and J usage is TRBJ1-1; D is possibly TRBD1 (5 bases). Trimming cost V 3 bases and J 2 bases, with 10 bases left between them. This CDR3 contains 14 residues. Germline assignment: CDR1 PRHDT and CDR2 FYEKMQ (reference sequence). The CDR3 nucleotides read TGTGCCAGCAGCTTTGGGACTACTAACACTGAAGCTTTCTTT. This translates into CASSFGTTNTEAFF.

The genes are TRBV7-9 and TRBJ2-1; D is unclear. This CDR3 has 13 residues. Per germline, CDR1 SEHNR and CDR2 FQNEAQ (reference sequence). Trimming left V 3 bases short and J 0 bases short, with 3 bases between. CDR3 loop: CASSFNSYNEQFF. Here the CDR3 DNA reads TGTGCCAGCAGCTTTAACTCCTACAATGAGCAGTTCTTC.

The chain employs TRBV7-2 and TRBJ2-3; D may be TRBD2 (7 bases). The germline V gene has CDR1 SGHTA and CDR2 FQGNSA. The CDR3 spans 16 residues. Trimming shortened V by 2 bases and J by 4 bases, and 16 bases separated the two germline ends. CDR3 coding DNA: TGTGCCAGCAGCTTAATTGGTCGGGGGGCTGCAGATACGCAGTATTTT. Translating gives CASSLIGRGAADTQYF.

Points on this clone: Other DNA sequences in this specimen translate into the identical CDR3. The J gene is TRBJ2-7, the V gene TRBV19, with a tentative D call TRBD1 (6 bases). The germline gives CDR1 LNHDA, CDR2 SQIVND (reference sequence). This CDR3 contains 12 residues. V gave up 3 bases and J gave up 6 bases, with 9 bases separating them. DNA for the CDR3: TGTGCCAGTAGTATTCCAGGGGTCGAGCAGTACTTC. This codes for CASSIPGVEQYF.

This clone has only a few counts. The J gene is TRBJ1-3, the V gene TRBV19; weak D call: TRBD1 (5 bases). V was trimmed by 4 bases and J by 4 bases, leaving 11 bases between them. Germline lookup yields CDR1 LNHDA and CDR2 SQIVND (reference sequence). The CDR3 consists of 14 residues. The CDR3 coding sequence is TGTGCCAGTAGTACAGGGATAGTCGGAAACACCATATATTTT. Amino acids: CASSTGIVGNTIYF.

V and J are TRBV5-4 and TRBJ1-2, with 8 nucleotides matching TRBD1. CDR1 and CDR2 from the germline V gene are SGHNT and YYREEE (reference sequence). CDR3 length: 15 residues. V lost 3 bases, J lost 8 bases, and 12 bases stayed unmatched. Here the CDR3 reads CASSSDRGFAEGYTF. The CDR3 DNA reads TGTGCCAGCAGCTCCGACAGGGGTTTCGCCGAGGGCTACACCTTC.

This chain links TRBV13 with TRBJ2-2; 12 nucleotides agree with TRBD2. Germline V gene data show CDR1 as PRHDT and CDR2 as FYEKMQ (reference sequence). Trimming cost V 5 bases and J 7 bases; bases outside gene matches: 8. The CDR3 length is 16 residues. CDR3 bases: TGTGCCAGCAGCACGGCTAGCGGGGGGGCGATCGGGGAGCTGTTTTTT. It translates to CASSTASGGAIGELFF.

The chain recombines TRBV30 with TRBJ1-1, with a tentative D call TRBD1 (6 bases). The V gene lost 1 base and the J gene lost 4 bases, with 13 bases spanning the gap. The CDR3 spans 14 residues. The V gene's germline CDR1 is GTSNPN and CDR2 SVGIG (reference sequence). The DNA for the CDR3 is TGTGCCTGGAGTGAGAGTGGGGGGGCCACTGAAGCTTTCTTT. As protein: CAWSESGGATEAFF.

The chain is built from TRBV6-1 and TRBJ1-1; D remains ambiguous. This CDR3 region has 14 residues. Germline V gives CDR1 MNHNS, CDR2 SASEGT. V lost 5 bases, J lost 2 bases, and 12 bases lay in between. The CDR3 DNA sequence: TGTGCCAGCAGTTGGAGTGGACTTAACACTGAAGCTTTCTTT. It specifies CASSWSGLNTEAFF.

CDR3: CASSSTGNYGYTF. CDR3 nucleotide sequence: TGTGCCAGCAGCTCTACAGGGAACTATGGCTACACCTTC. V gene TRBV5-6 combines with J gene TRBJ1-2, with D possibly being TRBD1 (6 bases). CDR3 length equals 13 residues. Germline V gene sequence: CDR1 SGHDT, CDR2 YYEEEE. V was clipped by 3 bases and J by 2 bases, with 8 bases between them.

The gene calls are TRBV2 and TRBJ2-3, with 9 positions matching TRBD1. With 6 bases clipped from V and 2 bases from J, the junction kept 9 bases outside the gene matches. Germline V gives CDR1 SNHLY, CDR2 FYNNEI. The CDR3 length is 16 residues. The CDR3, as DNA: TGTGCCAGCAGCGGGGACAGGGCACTAACCACAGATACGCAGTATTTT. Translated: CASSGDRALTTDTQYF.